This T cell receptor beta chain stems from a study of cytomegalovirus exposure and HLA in healthy donors. This CDR3 contains 15 residues. The germline gives CDR1 GTSNPN, CDR2 SVGIG (reference sequence). Trimming cost V 0 bases and J 3 bases, with 11 bases left between them. Both 60 Vbeta primers and 13 Jbeta primers went into the PCR. Profiling relied on immunoSEQ multiplex PCR, and the TCRdb table lists in-frame clones only, not all of them. The data contain about 110,000 clones, around 75% of them singletons. This clone came up a few times. Sequencing used PBMCs. The rearrangement uses TRBV30 and TRBJ2-2; possible D gene TRBD2, 5 bases. This receptor was identified in a woman aged 30 to 39 in good health and CMV-seronegative. CDR3 bases: TGTGCCTGGAGTGTATCCGGGGTCGACACCGGGGAGCTGTTTTTT. It translates to CAWSVSGVDTGELFF.